The 27 T cell receptor beta chains listed next were all sequenced from one sample in a study of CXCR3-negative and CXCR3-positive naive CD8 T cells. Antigens of these TCRs are unknown. The authors prepared UMI-labeled TRB cDNA libraries by 5' RACE. TCRdb reprocessed the 5' RACE reads, with one entry per CDR3 protein and no DNA. The table counts about 56,000 distinct CDR3 sequences; roughly 0.8% lies in the top ten. Points from the study as a whole: Higher TRB CDR3 hydrophobicity marked CXCR3-positive naive cells relative to CXCR3-negative naive cells.

Sequenced sample: naive CXCR3+ CD8+ T cells from blood. Regarding subset: CD45RO-CCR7+CD27+CD95- naive CD8+ T cells expressing CXCR3 (TNR3+). The receptors here all came from a human donor in good health. Some clones in this sample may be carry-over from other donors' samples.

CDR3 sequence: CASSQDRVGYTF. The rearrangement uses TRBV4-3 and TRBJ1-2; without DNA, the TCRdb call of TRBD1 cannot be checked. Germline CDR1 LGHNA, CDR2 YSLEER. The CDR3 loop spans 12 amino acids.

This chain uses TRBV5-1 with TRBJ2-1; TCRdb names TRBD2, which stays unverified in the absence of DNA. The length of the CDR3 is 15 residues. The germline CDR1 and CDR2 sequences are SGHRS and YFSETQ. CDR3: CASSLGASSYNEQFF.

The chain uses TRBV20-1 and TRBJ2-2; the TCRdb D gene call, TRBD1, has no DNA to confirm it. CDR3 length: 16 residues. Germline V gene lookup returns CDR1 DFQATT and CDR2 SNEGSKA (reference sequence). CDR3 protein: CSARSDWTENTGELFF.

The rearrangement uses TRBV20-1 and TRBJ2-7; TCRdb indicates TRBD1, and absent DNA this call remains unverified. This CDR3 is built from 14 residues. CDR1 is DFQATT, CDR2 SNEGSKA, per germline (reference sequence). The CDR3 loop reads CSAAGTGEVNEQYF.

The V gene is TRBV5-1, the J gene TRBJ2-7. The CDR3 totals 12 residues. The germline V gene has CDR1 SGHRS and CDR2 YFSETQ. The CDR3 sequence is CASREKDYEQYF.

V is TRBV7-9 and J is TRBJ2-3; as DNA is missing, the TRBD2 call by TCRdb cannot be tested. CDR1 SEHNR and CDR2 FQNEAQ come from the germline V gene (reference sequence). The CDR3 is 14 amino acids. This CDR3 reads CATGTSGTTDTQYF.

The CDR3: CASAVPGSSYNEQFF. This chain links TRBV7-9 with TRBJ2-1. The CDR3 loop spans 15 amino acids. Germline CDR1 SEHNR, CDR2 FQNEAQ (reference sequence).

Here the CDR3 reads CASSPLQGAMSYEQYF. J is TRBJ2-7 and V is TRBV6-2 or TRBV6-3; checking the TCRdb D call of TRBD1 is not possible without DNA. The CDR3 has 16 residues. Germline lookup yields CDR1 MNHEY and CDR2 SVGEGT.

The chain recombines TRBV7-9 with TRBJ1-1. Germline V CDR1 and CDR2: SEHNR, FQNEAQ (reference sequence). The CDR3 length is 11 residues. CDR3 protein: CALLMGTEAFF.

The chain recombines TRBV15 with TRBJ2-1; without DNA, the TCRdb call of TRBD1 cannot be checked. CDR3 length equals 16 residues. The V gene's germline CDR1 is LNHNV and CDR2 YYDKDF (reference sequence). CDR3: CATSTTLGGTYNEQFF.

The chain has TRBV7-9 and TRBJ2-1. Germline values: CDR1 SEHNR, CDR2 FQNEAQ (reference sequence). CDR3 length equals 14 residues. The CDR3: CASSLVGSYNEQFF.

The chain combines TRBV7-2 with TRBJ2-1; TCRdb outputs TRBD2, but without DNA this stays unchecked. CDR1 SGHTA and CDR2 FQGNSA come from the germline V gene. This CDR3 is 15 amino acids long. This CDR3 reads CASSLLAGGYYEQFF.

The V and J genes are TRBV7-8 and TRBJ1-5; without DNA, the TCRdb call of TRBD1 cannot be checked. The CDR3 has 17 residues. The germline V gene encodes CDR1 SGHVS and CDR2 FQNEAQ. The CDR3 is CARSQGPGTNSNQPQHF. The whole variable domain, filled in from reference TRBV7-8 and TRBJ1-5, reads GAGVSQSPRYKVAKRGQDVALRCDPISGHVSLFWYQQALGQGPEFLTYFQNEAQLDKSGLPSDRFFAERPEGSVSTLKIQRTQQEDSAVYLCARSQGPGTNSNQPQHFGDGTRLSIL.

The rearrangement uses TRBV29-1 and TRBJ2-3; TCRdb calls TRBD2, which cannot be checked without DNA. Germline CDR1 SQVTM, CDR2 ANQGSEA. The CDR3 covers 12 residues. CDR3 protein: CSVGGGTDTQYF.

The genes are TRBV24-1 and TRBJ2-1; the D gene TCRdb calls, TRBD1, cannot be checked with no DNA. The V gene's germline CDR1 is KGHDR and CDR2 SFDVKD. This CDR3 region has 13 residues. The CDR3 loop reads CATSPGSYNEQFF.

J is TRBJ2-1 and V is TRBV29-1; the D call from TCRdb, TRBD2, cannot be confirmed without DNA. The CDR3 loop spans 14 amino acids. Germline V lookup: CDR1 SQVTM, CDR2 ANQGSEA. The CDR3 here is CSVDGGGADNEQFF.

The chain combines TRBV10-1 with TRBJ1-6. CDR1 and CDR2 from the germline V gene are WNHNN and SYGVQD (reference sequence). This CDR3 spans 11 amino acids. CDR3 protein: CASSEKHVLHF.

CDR3 region: CASSHTRGLMETQYF. The chain recombines TRBV4-3 with TRBJ2-5; as DNA is missing, the TRBD1 call by TCRdb cannot be tested. CDR1 LGHNA and CDR2 YSLEER come from the germline V gene. The CDR3 has 15 residues.

The chain is built from TRBV5-1 and TRBJ2-7. Germline CDR1 is SGHRS and CDR2 is YFSETQ. This CDR3 has 14 residues. CDR3 in amino acids: CASSLEHSSYEQYF.

The chain uses TRBV29-1 and TRBJ2-2; TCRdb's D call of TRBD1 is untestable without DNA. The germline gives CDR1 SQVTM, CDR2 ANQGSEA. The CDR3 is 13 residues long. Here the CDR3 reads CSAPGGNTGELFF.

The chain employs TRBV11-2 and TRBJ1-1; no DNA is available, so the TRBD1 call from TCRdb remains unchecked. CDR1 and CDR2 from the germline V gene are SGHAT and FQNNGV. The CDR3 length is 12 residues. The CDR3: CASSPQGVEAFF. Together with reference TRBV11-2 and TRBJ1-1, the CDR3 gives the full variable domain: EAGVAQSPRYKIIEKRQSVAFWCNPISGHATLYWYQQILGQGPKLLIQFQNNGVVDDSQLPKDRFSAERLKGVDSTLKIQPAKLEDSAVYLCASSPQGVEAFFGQGTRLTVV.

This chain joins TRBV7-9 and TRBJ2-5; TCRdb's D gene call, TRBD2, goes unchecked for lack of DNA. This CDR3 has 15 residues. Germline-derived CDR1 and CDR2 are SEHNR and FQNEAQ (reference sequence). The CDR3 loop reads CASSPAGTAQETQYF. The full variable domain, completed using reference TRBV7-9 and TRBJ2-5, is DTGVSQNPRHKITKRGQNVTFRCDPISEHNRLYWYRQTLGQGPEFLTYFQNEAQLEKSRLLSDRFSAERPKGSFSTLEIQRTEQGDSAMYLCASSPAGTAQETQYFGPGTRLLVL.

This chain uses TRBV5-1 with TRBJ1-2; lacking DNA, the TRBD1 call made by TCRdb goes unchecked. The CDR3 has 15 residues. Per germline, CDR1 SGHRS and CDR2 YFSETQ. The CDR3 sequence is CASSGWADSFDGYTF. Using reference TRBV5-1 and TRBJ1-2 for the parts outside the CDR3, the full variable domain is KAGVTQTPRYLIKTRGQQVTLSCSPISGHRSVSWYQQTPGQGLQFLFEYFSETQRNKGNFPGRFSGRQFSNSRSEMNVSTLELGDSALYLCASSGWADSFDGYTFGSGTRLTVV.

The rearrangement uses TRBV6-5 and TRBJ1-5; TCRdb lists TRBD1, though no DNA is available to test this call. The germline gives CDR1 MNHEY, CDR2 SVGAGI. CDR3 length equals 15 residues. CDR3 loop: CASSPRGQFHQPQHF.

The chain links TRBV6-6 to TRBJ1-6. In germline, CDR1 is MNHNY, CDR2 SVGAGI (reference sequence). This CDR3 region has 15 residues. The CDR3 loop is CASSSDHFYNSPLHF.

This chain's CDR3 is CASSLEPGAAISHYGYTF. The V and J genes are TRBV5-1 and TRBJ1-2; TCRdb's D call of TRBD1 is untestable without DNA. Germline V CDR1 and CDR2: SGHRS, YFSETQ. This CDR3 is built from 18 residues.

The CDR3 protein is CAISRAGESYNEQFF. V usage is TRBV10-3 and J usage is TRBJ2-1; TCRdb picks TRBD2, but there is no DNA to check that call. The CDR3 runs to 15 residues. The germline V gene encodes CDR1 ENHRY and CDR2 SYGVKD.